These 26 T cell receptor beta chains were all obtained from the same sample, sequenced in a study of T cell responses to AZD1222 COVID-19 vaccine. Measured with immunoSEQ multiplex PCR; TCRdb has only the in-frame clones, and not every one. The table lists tens of thousands of clones, roughly 87% of them singletons. The sample consisted of peripheral blood, taken on day 0 of AZD1222 vaccination. These TCRs come from an adult in good health.

This clone was seen only once. The rearrangement links TRBV11-3 to TRBJ2-5; 11 positions agree with TRBD1. The CDR3 runs to 13 residues. Trimming took 6 bases from V and 5 from J; bases not matched to a gene: 2. Germline V gives CDR1 SGHNT, CDR2 YENEEA. Here the CDR3 reads CASRRTGGETQYF. CDR3 nucleotides: TGTGCCAGCAGGAGGACAGGGGGCGAGACCCAGTACTTC.

This chain links TRBV12-5 with TRBJ1-5, with a possible D match to TRBD1 (6 bases). The CDR3 extends over 16 amino acids. V dropped 7 bases and J dropped 3 bases, with 19 bases sitting between them. The germline gives CDR1 LGHNT, CDR2 FRNRAP. CDR3 protein: CASAVVRQDLNQPQHF. The CDR3 DNA sequence: TGTGCTAGTGCCGTCGTGCGACAGGACCTCAATCAGCCCCAGCATTTT.

The chain uses TRBV30 and TRBJ1-5; the D gene is possibly TRBD1 (5 bases). The CDR3 extends over 16 amino acids. Germline CDR1 and CDR2: GTSNPN and SVGIG (reference sequence). The V end lost 1 base, the J end lost 3 bases, and 16 bases lay between the germline ends. CDR3 DNA sequence: TGTGCCTGGAGTGAAAGGGGAACATCTTTCAATCAGCCCCAGCATTTT. Translating gives CAWSERGTSFNQPQHF.

This clone has more than one count but fewer than ten. CDR3 bases: TGCAGCGTTGGGGATGGGATCTCTGGAAACACCATATATTTT. Translating gives CSVGDGISGNTIYF. The chain joins TRBV29-1 to TRBJ1-3; no clear D gene. V lost 4 bases, J lost 0 bases, and 10 bases lay in between. Germline assignment: CDR1 SQVTM and CDR2 ANQGSEA. The CDR3 sequence is 14 residues long.

The chain has TRBV19 and TRBJ1-1, with D unresolved. From germline, CDR1 is LNHDA and CDR2 SQIVND (reference sequence). The CDR3 extends over 13 amino acids. V was trimmed by 10 bases and J by 0 bases, leaving 12 bases between them. The CDR3 nucleotides read TGTGCCACCGCCGAGAGCTTGAACACTGAAGCTTTCTTT. Amino acids: CATAESLNTEAFF.

The chain recombines TRBV6-5 with TRBJ2-1; perhaps D is TRBD1 or TRBD2 (5 bases each). The CDR3 spans 13 residues. The germline V gene encodes CDR1 MNHEY and CDR2 SVGAGI. V shed 6 bases and J shed 7 bases, with 13 bases lying between them. The CDR3, as DNA: TGTGCCAGCAGACAGGTGGGGGAGAATGAGCAGTTCTTC. As protein: CASRQVGENEQFF.

The V call is TRBV4-1, the J call TRBJ1-6; D ambiguous. Germline CDR1 reads MGHRA; CDR2 reads YSYEKL. Deletions cut 4 bases from V and 7 bases from J, with 11 bases between. The CDR3 has 14 amino acids. The CDR3, as DNA: TGCGCCAGCAGCCCGGCGGGGATGAATTCACCCCTCCACTTT. The encoded protein is CASSPAGMNSPLHF.

The rearrangement joins TRBV7-2 to TRBJ1-2; TRBD1 matches 7 bases. Looked up from germline, CDR1 is SGHTA and CDR2 is FQGNSA. The CDR3 runs to 13 residues. The J segment lost 6 bases and the V segment lost 3 bases, leaving 4 bases of the junction unmatched. Here the CDR3 DNA reads TGTGCCAGCAGCTTCGACAGGGTCGATGGCTACACCTTC. Its translation is CASSFDRVDGYTF.

The chain couples TRBV30 to TRBJ1-1, with D perhaps TRBD1 (5 bases). V was trimmed by 3 bases and J by 1 base, leaving 9 bases between them. The CDR3 covers 13 residues. CDR1 and CDR2 from the germline V gene are GTSNPN and SVGIG (reference sequence). The CDR3 coding sequence is TGTGCCTGGAGGATGGGGGGGAACACTGAAGCTTTCTTT. Translated, it gives CAWRMGGNTEAFF. The full variable domain, with the rest looked up from reference TRBV30 and TRBJ1-1, is SQTIHQWPATLVQPVGSPLSLECTVEGTSNPNLYWYRQAAGRGLQLLFYSVGIGQISSEVPQNLSASRPQDRQFILSSKKLLLSDSGFYLCAWRMGGNTEAFFGQGTRLTVV.

The chain is built from TRBV5-1 and TRBJ2-2, with 7 bases fitting TRBD1. With V trimmed by 3 bases and J by 0 bases, 2 bases remained unmatched. Germline values: CDR1 SGHRS, CDR2 YFSETQ. The CDR3 extends over 15 amino acids. The CDR3 reads CASSSGTANTGELFF. Here the CDR3 DNA reads TGCGCCAGCAGCTCCGGGACAGCGAACACCGGGGAGCTGTTTTTT.

The chain links TRBV27 to TRBJ1-4, with 8 bases matching TRBD1. With 5 bases clipped from V and 4 bases from J, the junction kept 9 bases outside the gene matches. Germline V gives CDR1 MNHEY, CDR2 SMNVEV (reference sequence). This CDR3 comprises 16 residues. The CDR3 DNA is TGTGCCAGCAGTCCACTAGGACAGGGAAGTAATGAAAAACTGTTTTTT. The encoded protein is CASSPLGQGSNEKLFF.

The chain links TRBV5-1 to TRBJ1-1; D might be TRBD1 (6 bases). V lost 0 bases to trimming and J lost 0 bases, with 18 bases between them. Germline CDR1 is SGHRS and CDR2 is YFSETQ. The CDR3 is 18 residues long. The CDR3 sequence is CASSLDGQTILVNTEAFF. The CDR3 DNA reads TGCGCCAGCAGCTTGGATGGACAGACTATCCTAGTGAACACTGAAGCTTTCTTT.

The chain combines TRBV7-9 with TRBJ1-6; no clear D gene. V was cut by 1 base and J by 8 bases, with 9 bases left in between. CDR1 and CDR2 (germline): SEHNR, FQNEAQ (reference sequence). CDR3 length: 14 residues. This CDR3 reads CASSLGLPHSPLHF. The CDR3 DNA reads TGTGCCAGCAGCTTAGGGCTCCCACATTCACCCCTCCACTTT.

The chain couples TRBV28 to TRBJ2-3; 10 bases align to TRBD2. J gave up 6 bases and V 2 bases, and 8 bases lay outside the gene matches. Germline V gene data show CDR1 as MDHEN and CDR2 as SYDVKM. The CDR3 has 16 amino acids. CDR3 residues: CASSLASGREWDTQYF. The CDR3 region has the DNA TGTGCCAGCAGTTTAGCCAGCGGGAGGGAATGGGATACGCAGTATTTT.

J is TRBJ2-1 and V is TRBV6-1, with a tentative D call TRBD1 (6 bases). The CDR3 extends over 13 amino acids. The germline V and J ends were trimmed by 0 bases and 6 bases, with 6 bases remaining between them. Germline lookup yields CDR1 MNHNS and CDR2 SASEGT. The CDR3 protein is CASSEAQGNEQFF. The CDR3 region has the DNA TGTGCCAGCAGTGAAGCACAGGGCAATGAGCAGTTCTTC.

This clone turned up a few times. Additional DNA sequences in this sample encode the identical CDR3. The chain carries TRBV28 and TRBJ2-5, with 12 positions matching TRBD2. Trimming took 2 bases from V and 2 from J; bases not matched to a gene: 3. The germline CDR1 and CDR2 sequences are MDHEN and SYDVKM. This CDR3 comprises 16 residues. CDR3 in DNA: TGTGCCAGCAGTTTACCTAGCGGGAGGGGTCAAGAGACCCAGTACTTC. Residues: CASSLPSGRGQETQYF.

The chain recombines TRBV15 with TRBJ2-7; D is undetermined. Germline V gene lookup returns CDR1 LNHNV and CDR2 YYDKDF (reference sequence). The CDR3 length is 14 residues. Trimming left V 0 bases short and J 3 bases short, with 9 bases between. CDR3 sequence (DNA): TGTGCCACCAGCAGAGAGGACGGCTACTACGAGCAGTACTTC. It yields the protein CATSREDGYYEQYF. Full variable domain (outside the CDR3, taken from reference TRBV15 and TRBJ2-7): DAMVIQNPRYQVTQFGKPVTLSCSQTLNHNVMYWYQQKSSQAPKLLFHYYDKDFNNEADTPDNFQSRRPNTSFCFLDIRSPGLGDTAMYLCATSREDGYYEQYFGPGTRLTVT.

V usage is TRBV6-1 and J usage is TRBJ1-1; no definite D call. Germline V gives CDR1 MNHNS, CDR2 SASEGT. V shed 2 bases and J shed 0 bases, with 19 bases lying between them. This CDR3 contains 18 residues. The CDR3 protein is CASSERKGIPPMNTEAFF. CDR3 nucleotides: TGTGCCAGCAGTGAAAGAAAAGGGATTCCCCCCATGAACACTGAAGCTTTCTTT.

V and J are TRBV6-5 and TRBJ1-2, with TRBD1 matching over 8 bases. This CDR3 is built from 16 residues. V trimming: 2 bases; J trimming: 6 bases; junction bases outside the gene matches: 11. The V gene's germline CDR1 is MNHEY and CDR2 SVGAGI. CDR3: CASSYTTPRGLDGYTF. Here the CDR3 DNA reads TGTGCCAGCAGTTACACCACTCCCAGGGGGCTGGATGGCTACACCTTC.

This clone has just one count. This sequence joins TRBV5-1 and TRBJ2-1; TRBD2 aligns across 8 bases. CDR3 length: 16 residues. J lost 5 bases, V lost 1 base, and 8 bases had no gene match. The V gene's germline CDR1 is SGHRS and CDR2 YFSETQ. For the CDR3, the DNA is TGCGCCAGCAGCTTGTCTCCTAGCGGGCTAAACAATGAGCAGTTCTTC. Residues: CASSLSPSGLNNEQFF.

This chain joins TRBV12-3 or TRBV12-4 and TRBJ1-1; D not certain. V was clipped by 5 bases and J by 4 bases, with 11 bases between them. The CDR3 sequence is 13 residues long. This chain's CDR3 is CASSPSKVTEAFF. The DNA for the CDR3 is TGTGCCAGCAGTCCCTCTAAGGTCACTGAAGCTTTCTTT.

This chain joins TRBV28 and TRBJ1-2; D call uncertain. The CDR3 loop spans 15 amino acids. V lost 3 bases, J lost 4 bases, and 15 bases lay in between. Germline V gives CDR1 MDHEN, CDR2 SYDVKM. CDR3 in amino acids: CASSFLTDAAYGYTF. For the CDR3, the DNA is TGTGCCAGCAGTTTCTTAACCGATGCGGCCTATGGCTACACCTTC.

CDR3 nucleotides: TGTGCCAGCAGCTCCCGGGACAGAAGAGTCTCTGGGGCCAACGTCCTGACTTTC. As protein: CASSSRDRRVSGANVLTF. The chain couples TRBV7-3 to TRBJ2-6, with 7 bases matching TRBD1. Losses at the gene ends were 4 bases for V and 0 bases for J; bases not matched to a gene: 9. The germline CDR1 and CDR2 sequences are SGHTA and FQGTGA. CDR3 length equals 18 residues.

V usage is TRBV6-5 and J usage is TRBJ2-5; D not resolved. V was trimmed by 8 bases and J by 3 bases, leaving 7 bases between them. The CDR3 has 11 amino acids. Germline V gene lookup returns CDR1 MNHEY and CDR2 SVGAGI. CDR3 residues: CASRSEETQYF. In DNA, the CDR3 is TGTGCCAGCCGGTCGGAAGAGACCCAGTACTTC.

The V call is TRBV10-2, the J call TRBJ2-7; maybe TRBD2 (6 bases). V lost 8 bases to trimming and J lost 4 bases, with 18 bases between them. Germline V CDR1 and CDR2: WSHSY, SAAADI. CDR3 length equals 14 residues. The CDR3 is CASCGGLGGYEQYF. The CDR3 nucleotides are TGCGCCAGCTGTGGGGGACTGGGGGGTTACGAGCAGTACTTC.

The chain couples TRBV18 to TRBJ1-3, with a weak D call TRBD1 (5 bases). Looked up from germline, CDR1 is KGHSH and CDR2 is LQKENI. The CDR3 totals 14 residues. V was clipped by 3 bases and J by 2 bases, with 8 bases between them. The CDR3 sequence is CASSPRTTGNTIYF. The CDR3 coding sequence is TGTGCCAGCTCACCGAGGACAACTGGAAACACCATATATTTT.